The rows below give T cell receptor beta chains drawn from one sample of a study of cytomegalovirus exposure and HLA in healthy donors. Some clones are missing from TCRdb's copy, which holds only in-frame ones; the method was immunoSEQ multiplex PCR. The sample includes 55,000 to 80,000 clones, 95% of them seen just once. Sequences were obtained from PBMCs. These receptors originate from a man aged 18 to 30 in good health and CMV-seronegative. The CDR3 runs from the conserved cysteine through the conserved F or W. The order of the fields is J gene, clone size, V gene, D gene, CDR3 length, CDR3 protein, CDR3 DNA. The D gene is left open where the match is weak. Rows give clone size only sometimes, using once, few, many, or a class for an expanded clone.

TRBJ2-7,NA,TRBV6-5,TRBD1,14,CASRRTGPIYEQYF,TGTGCCAGCAGGAGGACAGGACCCATCTACGAGCAGTACTTC
TRBJ1-1,NA,TRBV10-1,TRBD1,15,CASSLRGQGIMKAFF,TGCGCCAGCAGTCTAAGGGGACAGGGAATTATGAAAGCTTTCTTT
TRBJ2-2,NA,TRBV9,TRBD1,15,CASSPGTALTGELFF,TGTGCCAGCAGTCCCGGGACAGCCCTTACCGGGGAGCTGTTTTTT
TRBJ1-2,NA,TRBV5-6,NA,12,CASSFNSYGYTF,TGTGCCAGCAGCTTCAATAGCTATGGCTACACCTTC
TRBJ2-5,NA,TRBV11-2,NA,14,CASSRQDPQETQYF,TGTGCCAGCAGCCGACAGGACCCGCAAGAGACCCAGTACTTC
TRBJ1-2,NA,TRBV27,TRBD1,16,CASSSDQTGKRYGYTF,TGTGCCAGCAGTTCCGATCAGACAGGGAAACGCTATGGCTACACCTTC
TRBJ1-2,once,TRBV14,NA,14,CASSPPGDTYGYTF,TGTGCCAGCAGCCCCCCCGGGGACACCTATGGCTACACCTTC
TRBJ2-7,NA,TRBV27,NA,16,CASSLLRTPPAYEQYF,TGTGCCAGCAGTTTACTGAGGACACCACCAGCCTACGAGCAGTACTTC
TRBJ1-1,NA,TRBV2,NA,15,CASSGPQQGDTEAFF,TGTGCCAGCAGTGGCCCCCAACAGGGCGACACTGAAGCTTTCTTT
TRBJ1-5,NA,TRBV19,NA,18,CASSIDGARWVINQPQHF,TGTGCCAGTAGTATAGATGGGGCGAGGTGGGTCATCAATCAGCCCCAGCATTTT
TRBJ2-2,NA,TRBV4-2,NA,13,CASSQGGIGELFF,TGTGCCAGCAGCCAAGGAGGAATCGGGGAGCTGTTTTTT
TRBJ2-5,NA,TRBV27,NA,17,CASSLVSGQISGETQYF,TGTGCCAGCAGTTTAGTGTCGGGACAGATCAGCGGGGAGACCCAGTACTTC
TRBJ2-3,NA,TRBV11-2,NA,16,CASSPVRGTRTDTQYF,TGTGCCAGCAGCCCCGTACGGGGGACTCGCACAGATACGCAGTATTTT
TRBJ1-1,NA,TRBV30,NA,13,CAWVGGAGTEAFF,TGTGCCTGGGTTGGGGGGGCGGGAACTGAAGCTTTCTTT
TRBJ2-7,once,TRBV6-1,NA,14,CASSEGSAQYEQYF,TGTGCCAGCAGTGAGGGCTCAGCACAATACGAGCAGTACTTC
TRBJ1-1,NA,TRBV6-1,TRBD1,16,CASSERPGTGLIKAFF,TGTGCCAGCAGTGAAAGGCCGGGGACAGGGTTAATAAAAGCTTTCTTT
TRBJ2-4,NA,TRBV7-9,NA,13,CASSAPGLNIQYF,TGTGCCAGCAGCGCACCGGGACTGAACATTCAGTACTTC